Described below is a single T cell receptor (beta chain) sequence and its context. Its matching antigen is unknown. These data belong to a study of cytomegalovirus exposure and HLA in healthy donors. Use of 60 Vbeta and 13 Jbeta primers characterized the PCR. Sequencing was performed with immunoSEQ multiplex PCR; in TCRdb, only in-frame clones are kept and a portion is missing. The table has 90,000 to 100,000 clones, about 77% seen once; the top ten hold 4.5% to 5%. Whole-study findings and limits: Researchers counted around 160 TCR beta chains as cytomegalovirus-associated.

The germline V gene has CDR1 SGHTA and CDR2 FQGNSA. Trimming took 4 bases from V and 9 from J, leaving 11 bases between them. This CDR3 spans 12 amino acids. V gene TRBV7-2 combines with J gene TRBJ2-3, with a possible D match to TRBD1 (5 bases). The TCR was taken from a woman aged 40 to 50 in good health and CMV-seronegative. Sequencing was done on a sample of PBMCs. The CDR3 DNA sequence: TGTGCCAGCAGCTGGACACACGACACGCAGTATTTT. Protein: CASSWTHDTQYF. Using reference TRBV7-2 and TRBJ2-3 for the parts outside the CDR3, the full variable domain is GAGVSQSPSNKVTEKGKDVELRCDPISGHTALYWYRQSLGQGLEFLIYFQGNSAPDKSGLPSDRFSAERTGGSVSTLTIQRTQQEDSAVYLCASSWTHDTQYFGPGTRLTVL.